This T cell receptor (beta chain) was profiled in a study of shared clonotypes between healthy human individuals (dated by TCRdb to about 2020). Turning to the overall study: The cohort comprised two women and a few men aged 18 to 49 years. For each donor, CD4 naive and CD4 memory were each given three plates, CD8 naive was given two plates, and CD8 memory was given one plate. To estimate repertoire size and how much clonotype sharing occurs between individuals, the study deeply sequenced the blood TCR repertoires of five healthy adults. Libraries were prepared and TCR repertoires were sequenced by different laboratories using diverse techniques, in order to increase sequencing depth and limit assay-specific biases. Each donor's leukapheresis produced roughly between about 0.85 and 10 billion PBMCs. What the study reported, not specific to this receptor: Larger estimated clonotype richness was generally found for naive subsets than for memory subsets. Rarefaction of sorted-subset datasets indicated incomplete sequencing despite the large sequencing depth. The small number of donors limited the genetic and exposure-history diversity represented. Compared with non-shared clonotypes, the clonotypes found in all four sorted-subset donors had higher generation probabilities. When four donors were compared, the shared fraction of clonotypes was around 4.6% for naive CD4, 3% to 4% for naive CD8, more than 2% for memory CD4, and about 0.36% for memory CD8. Pairwise subsampling indicated that sequencing depth was expected to affect the degree of clonotype sharing among donors. Only blood was sampled, and tissue TCR repertoires likely differ from those in blood.

For this chain, trimming is 5 bases at the V end and 0 bases at the J end, and the number of junction bases without a gene match is 4. The CDR3 runs 15 amino acids, cysteine and phenylalanine included. Of the read, only the CDR3 DNA is kept; its 45 bases are in frame from base 1. CDR1 SGHAT and CDR2 FQNNGV were looked up in the germline V gene. Points on this clone: Its antigen remains unidentified. No per-base quality is available; no much larger clone lies one base away.

Using the deep immunoSEQ assay, multiplex PCR amplified TCR CDR3 regions from genomic DNA. For each cell subset, the extracted genomic DNA was distributed evenly across all wells of several immunoSEQ 96-well plates, and each plate served as one replicate. Each replicate PCR for sorted subsets received roughly 0.2 ug genomic DNA, equal to roughly 33,000 T cell genomes. The purified libraries were quantified using a Qubit 3.0 fluorometer, sized with a Bioanalyzer 2100, and then quantified again using the KAPA Library Quantification kit. Every immunoSEQ 96-well plate was sequenced on a separate single-read 150-cycle Illumina NextSeq 550 flow cell. For the original study's pipeline: Because the immunoSEQ output included only junctional sequences and no quality scores, the filtering could not be the same as the filtering used for full-length reads. To assign V/J genes and CDR3, sequences were annotated using PyIR, a Python wrapper for IgBLAST v1.9, with IMGT germline references. Reads were filtered out if the reads had weak V/J assignments (E-value above 1e-6), no CDR3, stop codons, out-of-frame junctions, or ambiguous translated residues. V3J clonotypes were defined as sequences sharing the same inferred V gene, J gene, and CDR3 amino acid sequence. The percentage overlap between two repertoires was calculated by dividing the number of shared unique clonotypes by the size of the smaller repertoire. Three approaches were used to assess repertoire richness: RTK rarefaction, the Chao1 estimator, and Recon v2.1 estimates of unobserved clonotypes. OLGA was used to compute generation probabilities for all TCRbeta clonotypes that the gDNA method yielded from a handful of donors. TCRdb re-hosts the immuneACCESS table, in-frame sequences only. Its copies lack some clones; in the studies checked, an unresolved V gene accounts for under half of them, and the cause for the rest is not known. The V and J calls and clone size come from that table; D and trimming were worked out from the DNA. This sample gives around 690,000 clones in total; 80% to 95% of them show up just once. The top ten clonotypes cover 34% of the sample.

Donors were healthy HIV-negative adults with no recently reported acute infections or vaccinations. Every donor was a Caucasian adult residing in Nashville, Tennessee, USA. The CD8 memory samples were a combination of magnetically selected CD45RO+ cells and CCR7-negative CD45RA+ effector memory (TemRA) cells. Blood was collected by leukapheresis, and PBMCs were isolated by Ficoll-Histopaque density gradient centrifugation and then cryopreserved in liquid nitrogen vapor phase. Purity and quantity of every magnetically sorted T cell population were checked by analytical flow cytometry. Each sorted fraction had its genomic DNA isolated and then quantified by UV absorbance on a Nanodrop 2000c.

The chain is assembled from TRBV11-2 and TRBJ2-7, and 10 junction bases match TRBD1. Source material: memory CD8+ T cells from PBMCs. What this sample's cell subset or site label stands for: CD45RO+ cells pooled with CCR7-negative TemRA cells. This TCR came from a man between 18 and 29 years old in good health. Some clones in this sample may be carry-over from other donors' samples. The CDR3 reads CASSTGTGDSYEQYF. The DNA sequence reads TGTGCCAGCAGCACAGGGACAGGGGACTCCTACGAGCAGTACTTC. The variable domain in full, with residues beyond the CDR3 obtained from the reference TRBV11-2 and TRBJ2-7 genes, is EAGVAQSPRYKIIEKRQSVAFWCNPISGHATLYWYQQILGQGPKLLIQFQNNGVVDDSQLPKDRFSAERLKGVDSTLKIQPAKLEDSAVYLCASSTGTGDSYEQYFGPGTRLTVT.